These 11 T cell receptor beta chains share one sample of origin, sequenced in a study of Ad26.COV2.S vaccination and SARS-CoV-2 variants. Treatment denoted: about 20 received Ad26.COV2.S at low or high dose, single or two shots; about 5 received placebo; per-sample allocation not given. The investigators took samples on day 63 after the first vaccine or placebo injection. Method: immunoSEQ multiplex PCR; TCRdb's copy keeps in-frame clones and lacks some. Of some 370,000 clones in the sample, under 90% were seen once. Source: peripheral blood, taken in a trial of Ad26.COV2.S vaccine versus placebo. These TCRs come from a person between 18 and 59 years old who received the Ad26.COV2.S COVID-19 vaccine or a placebo.

CDR3 sequence (DNA): TGTGCCAGCAGCCTAGCGGGGAGGAACACCGGGGAGCTGTTTTTT. It yields the protein CASSLAGRNTGELFF. This chain connects TRBV9 to TRBJ2-2, with TRBD2 matching 9 bases. The germline gives CDR1 SGDLS, CDR2 YYNGEE. The length of the CDR3 is 15 residues. With 4 bases clipped from V and 1 base from J, the junction kept 2 bases outside the gene matches.

A word on this clone: Other DNA sequences in the sample encode the same CDR3. The chain joins TRBV7-9 to TRBJ1-2; D not resolved. V was shortened by 1 base and J by 4 bases, with 7 bases between the two germline ends. Per germline, CDR1 SEHNR and CDR2 FQNEAQ (reference sequence). This CDR3 comprises 13 residues. CDR3 residues: CASSLGSGYGYTF. For the CDR3, the DNA is TGTGCCAGCAGCTTAGGGTCGGGCTATGGCTACACCTTC.

V and J are TRBV13 and TRBJ2-7; D is ambiguous. Germline V lookup: CDR1 PRHDT, CDR2 FYEKMQ (reference sequence). The CDR3 sequence is 14 residues long. V lost 4 bases, J lost 4 bases, and 14 bases lay in between. This chain's CDR3 is CASSSPQDGYEQYF. CDR3 nucleotide sequence: TGTGCCAGCAGCTCCCCCCAGGACGGGTACGAGCAGTACTTC. Drawing the rest from reference TRBV13 and TRBJ2-7, the complete variable domain is AAGVIQSPRHLIKEKRETATLKCYPIPRHDTVYWYQQGPGQDPQFLISFYEKMQSDKGSIPDRFSAQQFSDYHSELNMSSLELGDSALYFCASSSPQDGYEQYFGPGTRLTVT.

This chain joins TRBV11-3 and TRBJ2-1; 8 bases align to TRBD1. Per the germline V gene, CDR1 is SGHNT and CDR2 is YENEEA. This CDR3 region has 13 residues. V trimming: 7 bases; J trimming: 7 bases; junction bases outside the gene matches: 6. This chain's CDR3 is CASTGTGRNEQFF. The CDR3 DNA is TGTGCCAGCACCGGGACAGGCAGGAATGAGCAGTTCTTC. Filled out from reference TRBV11-3 and TRBJ2-1, the complete variable domain reads EAGVVQSPRYKIIEKKQPVAFWCNPISGHNTLYWYLQNLGQGPELLIRYENEEAVDDSQLPKDRFSAERLKGVDSTLKIQPAELGDSAVYLCASTGTGRNEQFFGPGTRLTVL.

The chain links TRBV4-1 to TRBJ2-1; 9 bases agree with TRBD2. Germline CDR1 MGHRA, CDR2 YSYEKL. The V and J ends lost 0 bases and 11 bases, in that order; junction bases with no gene match: 14. The CDR3 has 17 residues. For the CDR3, the DNA is TGCGCCAGCAGCCAAGAGCTTGCGGGGGGGCGACCTACCAAGCAGTTCTTC. This codes for CASSQELAGGRPTKQFF.

The rearrangement links TRBV18 to TRBJ2-7, with 9 bases matching TRBD2. J lost 2 bases, V lost 3 bases, and 2 bases had no gene match. The germline V gene has CDR1 KGHSH and CDR2 LQKENI. This CDR3 is 14 amino acids long. CDR3 protein: CASSPSGGAYEQYF. The CDR3 DNA sequence: TGTGCCAGCTCACCTAGCGGGGGTGCCTACGAGCAGTACTTC.

The V gene is TRBV11-2, the J gene TRBJ1-4; D remains ambiguous. CDR3 length: 16 amino acids. Germline CDR1 and CDR2: SGHAT and FQNNGV. Trimming removed 0 bases from V and 2 bases from J, with 10 bases in between. CDR3 nucleotide sequence: TGTGCCAGCAGCTTAGATCGAGCAAGGACTAATGAAAAACTGTTTTTT. Residues: CASSLDRARTNEKLFF.

The chain links TRBV5-6 to TRBJ1-2; D might be TRBD1 (6 bases). Germline V gives CDR1 SGHDT, CDR2 YYEEEE. CDR3 length: 14 amino acids. The V and J ends lost 1 base and 6 bases respectively, with 13 bases between them. DNA for the CDR3: TGTGCCAGCAGCTTGTGGTCGCCAGGGGATGGCTACACCTTC. This sequence encodes CASSLWSPGDGYTF.

The DNA for the CDR3 is TGTGCCAGCAGGACCCTTATGAACACTGAAGCTTTCTTT. It specifies CASRTLMNTEAFF. The chain has TRBV6-5 and TRBJ1-1; D is undetermined. The CDR3 is made up of 13 amino acids. With 6 bases removed from V and 0 bases from J, the gap between germline ends came to 8 bases. Germline CDR1 MNHEY, CDR2 SVGAGI.

The V gene is TRBV5-6, the J gene TRBJ1-1, with TRBD1 matching over 7 bases. CDR3 length: 13 amino acids. The ends lost 5 bases at V and 1 base at J; junction bases unmatched: 2. The germline CDR1 and CDR2 sequences are SGHDT and YYEEEE. The CDR3 loop reads CASRGTANTEAFF. CDR3 DNA: TGTGCCAGCAGGGGGACAGCGAACACTGAAGCTTTCTTT.

J is TRBJ2-3 and V is TRBV5-4; D tentatively fits TRBD1 or TRBD2 (5 bases each). The germline V gene encodes CDR1 SGHNT and CDR2 YYREEE (reference sequence). The CDR3 spans 17 residues. Deletions cut 4 bases from V and 0 bases from J, with 18 bases between. CDR3 nucleotide sequence: TGTGCCAGCAGCATGGGACCTCTCTACGCTAGCACAGATACGCAGTATTTT. This gives the protein CASSMGPLYASTDTQYF.